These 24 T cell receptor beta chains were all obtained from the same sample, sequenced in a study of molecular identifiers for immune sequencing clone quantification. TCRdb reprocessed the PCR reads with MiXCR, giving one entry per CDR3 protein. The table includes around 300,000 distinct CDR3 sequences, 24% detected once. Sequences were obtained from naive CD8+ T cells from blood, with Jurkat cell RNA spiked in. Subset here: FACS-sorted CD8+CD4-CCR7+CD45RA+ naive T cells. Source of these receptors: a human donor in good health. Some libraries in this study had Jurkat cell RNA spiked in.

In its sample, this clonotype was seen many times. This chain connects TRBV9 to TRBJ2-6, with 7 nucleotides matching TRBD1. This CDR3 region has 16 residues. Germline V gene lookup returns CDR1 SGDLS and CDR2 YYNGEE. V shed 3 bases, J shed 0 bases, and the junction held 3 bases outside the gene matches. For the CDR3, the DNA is TGTGCCAGCAGCGGACAGGGACCCTCTGGGGCCAACGTCCTGACTTTC. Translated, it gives CASSGQGPSGANVLTF.

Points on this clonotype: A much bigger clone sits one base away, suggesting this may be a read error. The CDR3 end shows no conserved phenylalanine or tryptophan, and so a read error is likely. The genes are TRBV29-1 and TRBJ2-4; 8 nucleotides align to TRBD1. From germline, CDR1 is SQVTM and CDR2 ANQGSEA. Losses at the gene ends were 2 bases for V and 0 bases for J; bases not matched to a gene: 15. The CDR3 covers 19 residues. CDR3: CSVEYSPGQGPLAKNIQYL. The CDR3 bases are TGCAGCGTTGAATACTCTCCCGGACAGGGTCCTTTAGCCAAAAACATTCAGTACCTC.

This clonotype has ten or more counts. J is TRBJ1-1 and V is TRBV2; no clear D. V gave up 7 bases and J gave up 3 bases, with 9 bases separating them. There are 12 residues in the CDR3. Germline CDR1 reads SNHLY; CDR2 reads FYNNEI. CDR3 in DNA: TGTGCCAGCATTGGGGAAGACACTGAAGCTTTCTTT. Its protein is CASIGEDTEAFF.

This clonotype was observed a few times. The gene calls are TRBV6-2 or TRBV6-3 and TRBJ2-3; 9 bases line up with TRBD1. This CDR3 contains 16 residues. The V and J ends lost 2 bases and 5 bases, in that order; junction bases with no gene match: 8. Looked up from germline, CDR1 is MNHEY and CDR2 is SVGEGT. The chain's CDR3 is CASSYDPGQGLDTQYF. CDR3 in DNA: TGTGCCAGCAGTTACGACCCGGGACAGGGTTTAGATACGCAGTATTTT.

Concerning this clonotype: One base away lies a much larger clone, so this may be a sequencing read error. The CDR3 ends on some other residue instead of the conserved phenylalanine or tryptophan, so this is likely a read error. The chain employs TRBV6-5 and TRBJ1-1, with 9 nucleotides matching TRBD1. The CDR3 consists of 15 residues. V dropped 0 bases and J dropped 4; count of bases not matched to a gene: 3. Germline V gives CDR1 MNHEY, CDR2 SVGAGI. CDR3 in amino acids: CASSYSDRGFTEAFL. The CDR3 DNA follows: TGTGCCAGCAGTTACTCGGACAGGGGTTTCACTGAAGCTTTCCTT.

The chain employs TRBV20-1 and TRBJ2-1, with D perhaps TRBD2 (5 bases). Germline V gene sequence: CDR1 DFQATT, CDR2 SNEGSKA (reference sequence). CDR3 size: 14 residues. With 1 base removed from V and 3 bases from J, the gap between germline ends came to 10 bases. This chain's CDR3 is CSARGVGVYNEQFF. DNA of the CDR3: TGCAGTGCTAGAGGGGTCGGGGTCTACAATGAGCAGTTCTTC.

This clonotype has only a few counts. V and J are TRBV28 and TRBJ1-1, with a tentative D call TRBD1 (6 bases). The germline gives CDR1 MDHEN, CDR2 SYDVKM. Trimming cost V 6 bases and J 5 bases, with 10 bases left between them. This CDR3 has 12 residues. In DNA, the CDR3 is TGTGCCAGCAGGAAGGGGGGAACTGAAGCTTTCTTT. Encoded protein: CASRKGGTEAFF.

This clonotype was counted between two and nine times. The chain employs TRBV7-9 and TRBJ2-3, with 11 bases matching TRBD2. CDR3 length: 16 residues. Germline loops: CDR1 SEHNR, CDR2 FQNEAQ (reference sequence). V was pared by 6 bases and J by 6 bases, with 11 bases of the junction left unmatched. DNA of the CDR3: TGTGCCAGCAGACGAAATAGCGGGGGGGCGGTGGATACGCAGTATTTT. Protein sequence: CASRRNSGGAVDTQYF. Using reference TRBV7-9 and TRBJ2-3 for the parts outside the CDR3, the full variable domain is DTGVSQNPRHKITKRGQNVTFRCDPISEHNRLYWYRQTLGQGPEFLTYFQNEAQLEKSRLLSDRFSAERPKGSFSTLEIQRTEQGDSAMYLCASRRNSGGAVDTQYFGPGTRLTVL.

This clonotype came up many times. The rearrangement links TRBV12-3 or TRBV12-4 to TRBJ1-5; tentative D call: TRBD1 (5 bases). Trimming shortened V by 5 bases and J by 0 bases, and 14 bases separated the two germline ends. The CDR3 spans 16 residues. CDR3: CASSLTGVFSNQPQHF. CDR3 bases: TGTGCCAGCAGTCTGACGGGGGTCTTTAGCAATCAGCCCCAGCATTTT.

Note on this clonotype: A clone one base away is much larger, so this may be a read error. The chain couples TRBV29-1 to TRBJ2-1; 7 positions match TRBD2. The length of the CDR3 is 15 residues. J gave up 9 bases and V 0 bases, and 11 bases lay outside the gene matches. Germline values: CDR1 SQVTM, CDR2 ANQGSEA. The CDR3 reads CSVEDRGRVRSEQFF. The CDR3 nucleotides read TGCAGCGTTGAAGATCGAGGGAGGGTACGCAGTGAGCAGTTCTTC.

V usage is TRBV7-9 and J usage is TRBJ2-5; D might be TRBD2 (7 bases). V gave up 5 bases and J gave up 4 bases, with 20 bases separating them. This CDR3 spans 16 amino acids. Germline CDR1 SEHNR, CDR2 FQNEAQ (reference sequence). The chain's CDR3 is CASSHRGAGTRETQYF. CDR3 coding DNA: TGTGCCAGCAGCCATCGGGGGGCTGGGACCCGAGAGACCCAGTACTTC.

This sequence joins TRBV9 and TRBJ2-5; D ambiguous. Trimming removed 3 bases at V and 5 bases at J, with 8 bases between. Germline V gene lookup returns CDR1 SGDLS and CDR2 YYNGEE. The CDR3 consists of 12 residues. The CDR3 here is CASSDMAETQYF. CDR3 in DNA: TGTGCCAGCAGCGACATGGCCGAGACCCAGTACTTC.

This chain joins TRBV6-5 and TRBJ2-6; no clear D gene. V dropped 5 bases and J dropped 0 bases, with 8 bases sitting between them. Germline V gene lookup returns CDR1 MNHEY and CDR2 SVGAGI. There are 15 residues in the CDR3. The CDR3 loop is CASSDTYSGANVLTF. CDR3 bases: TGTGCCAGCAGTGACACCTACTCTGGGGCCAACGTCCTGACTTTC.

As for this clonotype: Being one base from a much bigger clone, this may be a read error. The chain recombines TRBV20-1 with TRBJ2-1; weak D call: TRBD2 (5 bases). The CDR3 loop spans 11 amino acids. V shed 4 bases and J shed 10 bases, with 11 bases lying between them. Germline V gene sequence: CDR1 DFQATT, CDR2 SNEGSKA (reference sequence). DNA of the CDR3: TGCAGTGCTACTAGTCCGGGGGAGCAGTTCTTC. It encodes CSATSPGEQFF.

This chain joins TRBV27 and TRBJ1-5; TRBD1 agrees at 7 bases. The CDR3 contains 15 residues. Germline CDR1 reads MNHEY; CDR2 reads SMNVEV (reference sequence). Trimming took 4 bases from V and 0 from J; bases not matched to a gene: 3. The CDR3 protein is CASSSGQDSNQPQHF. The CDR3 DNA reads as TGTGCCAGCAGTTCCGGACAGGATAGCAATCAGCCCCAGCATTTT.

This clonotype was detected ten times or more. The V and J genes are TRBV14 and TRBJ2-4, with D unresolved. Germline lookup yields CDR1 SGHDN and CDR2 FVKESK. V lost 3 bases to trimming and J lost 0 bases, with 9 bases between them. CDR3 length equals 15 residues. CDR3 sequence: CASSQEGIAKNIQYF. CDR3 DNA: TGTGCCAGCAGCCAGGAAGGGATAGCCAAAAACATTCAGTACTTC.

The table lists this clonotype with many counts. CDR3 sequence (DNA): TGTGCCAGCAGCCCACCACACGGGACAGAGGCCACAGATACGCAGTATTTT. Its translation is CASSPPHGTEATDTQYF. This chain joins TRBV7-9 and TRBJ2-3, with TRBD1 identical over 7 bases. Germline CDR1 SEHNR, CDR2 FQNEAQ (reference sequence). The trim removed 5 bases at V and 2 bases at J, leaving 13 bases unmatched. There are 17 residues in the CDR3.

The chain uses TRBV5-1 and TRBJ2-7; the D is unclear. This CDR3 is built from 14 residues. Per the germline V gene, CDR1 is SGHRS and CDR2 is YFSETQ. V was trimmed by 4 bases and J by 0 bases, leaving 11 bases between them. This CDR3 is CASSEENSSYEQYF. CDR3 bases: TGCGCCAGCAGCGAGGAGAACAGCTCCTACGAGCAGTACTTC.

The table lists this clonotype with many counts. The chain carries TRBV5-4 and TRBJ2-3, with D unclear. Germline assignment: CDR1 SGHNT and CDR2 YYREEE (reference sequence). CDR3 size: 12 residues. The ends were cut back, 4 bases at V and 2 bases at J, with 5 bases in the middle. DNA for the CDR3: TGTGCCAGCAGCGAGATCACAGATACGCAGTATTTT. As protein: CASSEITDTQYF.

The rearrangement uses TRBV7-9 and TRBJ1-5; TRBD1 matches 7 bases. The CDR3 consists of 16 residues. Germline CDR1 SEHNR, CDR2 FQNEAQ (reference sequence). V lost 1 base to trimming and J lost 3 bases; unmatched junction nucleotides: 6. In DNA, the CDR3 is TGTGCCAGCAGCTTAGAGAGACAGGGCCTCAATCAGCCCCAGCATTTT. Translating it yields CASSLERQGLNQPQHF.

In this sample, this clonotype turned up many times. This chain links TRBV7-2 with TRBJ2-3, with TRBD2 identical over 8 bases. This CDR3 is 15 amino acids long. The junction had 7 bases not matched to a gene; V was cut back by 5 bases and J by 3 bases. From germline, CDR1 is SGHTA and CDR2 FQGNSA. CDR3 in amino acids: CASSISGSLTDTQYF. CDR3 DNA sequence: TGTGCCAGCAGCATCAGCGGGAGTTTAACAGATACGCAGTATTTT.

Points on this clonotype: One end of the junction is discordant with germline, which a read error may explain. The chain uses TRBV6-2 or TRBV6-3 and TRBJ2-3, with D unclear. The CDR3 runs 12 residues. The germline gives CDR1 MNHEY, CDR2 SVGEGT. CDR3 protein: CASSYYSDTQCF. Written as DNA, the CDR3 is TGTGCCAGCAGTTACTACTCAGATACGCAGTGTTTT.

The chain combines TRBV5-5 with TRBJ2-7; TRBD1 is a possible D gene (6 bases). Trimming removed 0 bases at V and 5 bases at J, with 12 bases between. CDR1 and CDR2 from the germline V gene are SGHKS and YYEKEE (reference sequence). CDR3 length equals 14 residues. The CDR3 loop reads CASSLETGWDEQYF. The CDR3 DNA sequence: TGTGCCAGCAGCTTGGAGACAGGTTGGGACGAGCAGTACTTC.

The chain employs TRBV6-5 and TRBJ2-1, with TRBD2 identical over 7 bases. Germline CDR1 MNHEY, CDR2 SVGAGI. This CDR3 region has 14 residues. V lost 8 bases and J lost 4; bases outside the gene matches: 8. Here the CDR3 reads CASGLAVGYNEQFF. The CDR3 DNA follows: TGTGCCAGCGGGCTAGCGGTTGGGTACAATGAGCAGTTCTTC.